The 20 T cell receptor beta chains listed next were all sequenced from one sample in a study of vaccination effects on CD4 cells after COVID-19. Profiling relied on immunoSEQ multiplex PCR, and the TCRdb table lists in-frame clones only, not all of them. The repertoire holds 41,000 or so clones, roughly 70% seen once, with approximately 25% in the top ten. Before sequencing, viral peptide pools were used by the ViraFEST assay to expand antigen-specific CD4+ T cells. Cultured cells yielded isolated CD4+ T cells after around 9 days. Vaccinated participants had no history of SARS-CoV-2 infection and tested negative for nucleocapsid antibodies. Which antigens these TCRs recognize remains unknown. The sequencing here drew on CD4+ T cells from PBMCs cultured with HCoV-OC43 spike peptides, taken before COVID-19 vaccination. Regarding subset: HCoV-OC43 spike overlapping peptide pool stimulation. The source of these receptors is a human donor who received a COVID-19 vaccine.

The gene calls are TRBV6-5 and TRBJ2-7; 11 nucleotides align to TRBD1. This CDR3 has 14 residues. J gave up 5 bases and V 7 bases, and 7 bases lay outside the gene matches. Germline V lookup: CDR1 MNHEY, CDR2 SVGAGI. For the CDR3, the DNA is TGTGCCAGCACACGGACAGGGGGCAACGACGAGCAGTACTTC. It specifies CASTRTGGNDEQYF.

This chain links TRBV30 with TRBJ1-2; no firm D call. V was pared by 3 bases and J by 7 bases, with 12 bases between. The CDR3 consists of 12 residues. Germline V gene lookup returns CDR1 GTSNPN and CDR2 SVGIG (reference sequence). The CDR3 DNA follows: TGTGCCTGGAGCGATGGCATCCGTGGCTACACCTTC. Protein product: CAWSDGIRGYTF.

This chain links TRBV3-1 (or the pseudogene TRBV3-2) with TRBJ2-5; TRBD2 agrees at 11 bases. CDR3 length: 15 amino acids. The V gene end was trimmed by 4 bases and the J gene end by 0 bases; junction bases not matched to a gene: 1. Germline V gene lookup returns CDR1 LGHDT and CDR2 YNNKEL (reference sequence). The CDR3, as DNA: TGTGCCAGCAGCCCGACTAGCGGGAACCAAGAGACCCAGTACTTC. It translates to CASSPTSGNQETQYF.

The chain carries TRBV28 and TRBJ2-7; tentative D call: TRBD1 (6 bases). Trimming left V 8 bases short and J 2 bases short, with 10 bases between. The CDR3 contains 12 residues. Germline CDR1 reads MDHEN; CDR2 reads SYDVKM. The CDR3, as DNA: TGTGCCAGCTGGGGGCAGACCTACGAGCAGTACTTC. Protein: CASWGQTYEQYF.

The chain recombines TRBV12-3 or TRBV12-4 with TRBJ1-1; D may be TRBD1 (6 bases). This CDR3 has 13 amino acids. Trimming shortened V by 6 bases and J by 10 bases, and 18 bases separated the two germline ends. CDR3 nucleotides: TGTGCCAGCAGCCGGACGACAGGTTGGAGAGCTTTCTTT. This encodes CASSRTTGWRAFF.

V and J are TRBV3-1 (or the pseudogene TRBV3-2) and TRBJ1-4; D might be TRBD1 (6 bases). The ends were cut back, 4 bases at V and 0 bases at J, with 21 bases in the middle. This CDR3 is built from 19 residues. CDR1 is LGHDT, CDR2 YNNKEL, per germline (reference sequence). CDR3 in amino acids: CASSPATGWGPATNEKLFF. The CDR3 DNA reads TGTGCCAGCAGCCCAGCCACTGGCTGGGGGCCAGCAACTAATGAAAAACTGTTTTTT.

The chain links TRBV20-1 to TRBJ1-1, with TRBD1 as a possible D gene (6 bases). This CDR3 is built from 13 residues. Trimming took 3 bases from V and 4 from J, leaving 12 bases between them. CDR1 and CDR2 from the germline V gene are DFQATT and SNEGSKA (reference sequence). The CDR3 loop is CSASRGRVTEAFF. CDR3 in DNA: TGCAGTGCTAGTCGGGGGCGGGTCACTGAAGCTTTCTTT.

V and J are TRBV28 and TRBJ1-5, with no clear D. Trimming removed 5 bases at V and 4 bases at J, with 12 bases between. The CDR3 covers 14 residues. Germline CDR1 reads MDHEN; CDR2 reads SYDVKM. CDR3 sequence (DNA): TGTGCCAGCAGTCTGGGGAGTGGGAATCAGCCCCAGCATTTT. This codes for CASSLGSGNQPQHF.

The V and J genes are TRBV5-4 and TRBJ1-1; 7 bases line up with TRBD1. Germline V gene data show CDR1 as SGHNT and CDR2 as YYREEE (reference sequence). This CDR3 region has 13 residues. Trimming at V came to 7 bases and at J to 6 bases, leaving 9 bases not matched to a gene. The CDR3 bases are TGTGCCAGCGCCCGACAGGGTGTCGCTGAAGCTTTCTTT. It encodes CASARQGVAEAFF.

The V call is TRBV28, the J call TRBJ2-2; weak D call: TRBD1 (5 bases). The V end was cut by 6 bases, the J end by 1 base, with 12 bases between. CDR3 length: 15 residues. Germline CDR1 is MDHEN and CDR2 is SYDVKM. CDR3 DNA sequence: TGTGCCAGCAGGACTGGGCAGGGGAACACCGGGGAGCTGTTTTTT. This sequence encodes CASRTGQGNTGELFF.

This chain connects TRBV7-9 to TRBJ2-5; no clear D. Trimming shortened V by 2 bases and J by 1 base, and 14 bases separated the two germline ends. The CDR3 has 16 amino acids. Germline lookup yields CDR1 SEHNR and CDR2 FQNEAQ (reference sequence). CDR3 loop: CASSLLSWQAQETQYF. The CDR3 DNA reads TGTGCCAGCAGCTTACTGTCGTGGCAGGCCCAAGAGACCCAGTACTTC. The full variable domain, completed using reference TRBV7-9 and TRBJ2-5, is DTGVSQNPRHKITKRGQNVTFRCDPISEHNRLYWYRQTLGQGPEFLTYFQNEAQLEKSRLLSDRFSAERPKGSFSTLEIQRTEQGDSAMYLCASSLLSWQAQETQYFGPGTRLLVL.

The rearrangement uses TRBV30 and TRBJ1-2; D gene ambiguous. Trimming took 0 bases from V and 2 from J, leaving 7 bases between them. This CDR3 is 13 amino acids long. Per the germline V gene, CDR1 is GTSNPN and CDR2 is SVGIG (reference sequence). This chain's CDR3 is CAWSVLQNYGYTF. CDR3 bases: TGTGCCTGGAGTGTACTCCAGAACTATGGCTACACCTTC.

The chain carries TRBV10-3 and TRBJ2-7; possibly TRBD2 for D (5 bases). CDR3 length equals 14 residues. The germline gives CDR1 ENHRY, CDR2 SYGVKD. Trimming stripped 4 bases from V and 2 bases from J, with 12 bases between. The CDR3 sequence: CAISGRDTPYEQYF. CDR3 DNA: TGTGCCATCAGTGGCCGGGATACCCCCTACGAGCAGTACTTC.

The gene calls are TRBV28 and TRBJ1-1; 9 nucleotides match TRBD1. The CDR3 loop spans 13 amino acids. V shed 6 bases and J 8 bases; nucleotides not matched to a gene: 7. CDR1 and CDR2 from the germline V gene are MDHEN and SYDVKM. CDR3 amino acids: CASSYGQGPEAFF. Written as DNA, the CDR3 is TGTGCCAGCAGCTACGGACAGGGGCCCGAAGCTTTCTTT. Using reference TRBV28 and TRBJ1-1 for the parts outside the CDR3, the full variable domain is DVKVTQSSRYLVKRTGEKVFLECVQDMDHENMFWYRQDPGLGLRLIYFSYDVKMKEKGDIPEGYSVSREKKERFSLILESASTNQTSMYLCASSYGQGPEAFFGQGTRLTVV.

The J gene is TRBJ1-1, the V gene TRBV3-1 (or the pseudogene TRBV3-2); D is ambiguous. CDR1 and CDR2 (germline): LGHDT, YNNKEL (reference sequence). The CDR3 totals 13 residues. The V end was cut by 0 bases, the J end by 7 bases, with 9 bases between. Written as DNA, the CDR3 is TGTGCCAGCAGCCAAGACCATCACGGTGAAGCTTTCTTT. It codes for CASSQDHHGEAFF.

The CDR3 DNA reads TGTGCCTGGAGTGGTAGCGGAAAGGCTGATACGCAGTATTTT. This sequence encodes CAWSGSGKADTQYF. J is TRBJ2-3 and V is TRBV30; D is perhaps TRBD2 (6 bases). There are 14 residues in the CDR3. Germline-derived CDR1 and CDR2 are GTSNPN and SVGIG (reference sequence). The V gene lost 1 base and the J gene lost 6 bases, with 14 bases spanning the gap. Full variable domain (rest looked up from reference TRBV30 and TRBJ2-3): SQTIHQWPATLVQPVGSPLSLECTVEGTSNPNLYWYRQAAGRGLQLLFYSVGIGQISSEVPQNLSASRPQDRQFILSSKKLLLSDSGFYLCAWSGSGKADTQYFGPGTRLTVL.

The chain uses TRBV7-9 and TRBJ2-6; 8 positions agree with TRBD1. The CDR3 loop spans 18 amino acids. Germline CDR1 and CDR2: SEHNR and FQNEAQ (reference sequence). Trimming removed 1 base from V and 0 bases from J; junction bases left unmatched: 5. Here the CDR3 reads CASSLVGTGFSGANVLTF. In DNA, the CDR3 is TGTGCCAGCAGCTTAGTGGGGACAGGATTCTCTGGGGCCAACGTCCTGACTTTC.

V gene TRBV4-2 combines with J gene TRBJ2-5; 9 bases fit TRBD2. The germline V gene encodes CDR1 LGHNA and CDR2 YNFKEQ. Trimming cost V 0 bases and J 1 base; bases outside gene matches: 6. The CDR3 consists of 17 residues. The CDR3 spells CASSQDRSGGLQETQYF. DNA of the CDR3: TGTGCCAGCAGCCAAGATCGGAGCGGGGGGCTCCAAGAGACCCAGTACTTC.

The V and J genes are TRBV9 and TRBJ2-7, with D uncertain. Trimming stripped 3 bases from V and 2 bases from J, with 12 bases between. This CDR3 region has 14 residues. Germline V CDR1 and CDR2: SGDLS, YYNGEE. The CDR3 loop reads CASSATDNPYEQYF. In nucleotides, the CDR3 is TGTGCCAGCAGCGCGACTGACAACCCCTACGAGCAGTACTTC.

Only a few counts were recorded for this clone. The V and J genes are TRBV7-9 and TRBJ1-5; TRBD1 is a possible D gene (6 bases). The ends were cut back, 0 bases at V and 2 bases at J, with 11 bases in the middle. Germline CDR1 reads SEHNR; CDR2 reads FQNEAQ (reference sequence). The CDR3 covers 16 residues. The CDR3 coding sequence is TGTGCCAGCAGCTTAGCGCAGGCAGGGGGCAATCAGCCCCAGCATTTT. This encodes CASSLAQAGGNQPQHF. Variable domain in full (rest from reference TRBV7-9 and TRBJ1-5): DTGVSQNPRHKITKRGQNVTFRCDPISEHNRLYWYRQTLGQGPEFLTYFQNEAQLEKSRLLSDRFSAERPKGSFSTLEIQRTEQGDSAMYLCASSLAQAGGNQPQHFGDGTRLSIL.